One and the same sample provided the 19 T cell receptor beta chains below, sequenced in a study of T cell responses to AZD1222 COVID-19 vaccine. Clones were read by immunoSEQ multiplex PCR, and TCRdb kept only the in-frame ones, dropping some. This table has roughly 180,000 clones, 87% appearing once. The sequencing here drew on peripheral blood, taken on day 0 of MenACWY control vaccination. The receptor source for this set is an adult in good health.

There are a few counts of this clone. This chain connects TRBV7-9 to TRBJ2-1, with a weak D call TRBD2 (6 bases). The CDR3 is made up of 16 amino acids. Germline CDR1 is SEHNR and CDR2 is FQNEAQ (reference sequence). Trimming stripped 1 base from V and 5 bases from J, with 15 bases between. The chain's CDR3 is CASSLGGGATNNEQFF. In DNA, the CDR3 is TGTGCCAGCAGCTTAGGGGGCGGGGCCACCAACAATGAGCAGTTCTTC.

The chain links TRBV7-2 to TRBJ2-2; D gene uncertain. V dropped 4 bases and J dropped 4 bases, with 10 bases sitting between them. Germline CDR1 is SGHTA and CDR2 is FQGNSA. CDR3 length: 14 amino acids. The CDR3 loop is CASSYPDGTGELFF. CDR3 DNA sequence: TGTGCCAGCAGCTACCCGGACGGCACCGGGGAGCTGTTTTTT.

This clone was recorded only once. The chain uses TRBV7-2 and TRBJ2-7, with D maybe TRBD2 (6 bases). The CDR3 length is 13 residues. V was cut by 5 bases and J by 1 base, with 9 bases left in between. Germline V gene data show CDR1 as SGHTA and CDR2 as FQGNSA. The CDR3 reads CASSTRESYEQYF. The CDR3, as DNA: TGTGCCAGCAGCACTCGGGAGTCCTACGAGCAGTACTTC.

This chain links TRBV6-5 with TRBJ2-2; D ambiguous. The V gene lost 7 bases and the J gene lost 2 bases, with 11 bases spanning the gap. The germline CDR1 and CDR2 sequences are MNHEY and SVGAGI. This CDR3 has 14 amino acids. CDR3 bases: TGTGCCAGCACCTTCGGTACCAACACCGGGGAGCTGTTTTTT. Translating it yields CASTFGTNTGELFF.

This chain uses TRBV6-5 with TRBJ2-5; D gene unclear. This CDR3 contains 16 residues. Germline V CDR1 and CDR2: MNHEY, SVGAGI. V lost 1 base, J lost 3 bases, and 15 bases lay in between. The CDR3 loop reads CASSYYHYMYEETQYF. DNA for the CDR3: TGTGCCAGCAGTTACTACCACTATATGTACGAAGAGACCCAGTACTTC.

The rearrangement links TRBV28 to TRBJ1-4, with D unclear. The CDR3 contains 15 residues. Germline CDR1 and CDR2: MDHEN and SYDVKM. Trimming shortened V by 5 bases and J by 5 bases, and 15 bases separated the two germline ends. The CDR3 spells CASSLKAGGNEKLFF. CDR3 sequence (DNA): TGTGCCAGCAGTCTCAAGGCGGGCGGGAATGAAAAACTGTTTTTT.

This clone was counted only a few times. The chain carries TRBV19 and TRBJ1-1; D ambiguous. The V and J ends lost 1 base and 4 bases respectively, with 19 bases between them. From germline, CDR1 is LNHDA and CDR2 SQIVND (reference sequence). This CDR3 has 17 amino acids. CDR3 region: CASSIGLPAGGTTEAFF. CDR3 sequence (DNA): TGTGCCAGTAGTATAGGACTTCCGGCGGGCGGTACCACTGAAGCTTTCTTT. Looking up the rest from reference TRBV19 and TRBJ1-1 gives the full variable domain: DGGITQSPKYLFRKEGQNVTLSCEQNLNHDAMYWYRQDPGQGLRLIYYSQIVNDFQKGDIAEGYSVSREKKESFPLTVTSAQKNPTAFYLCASSIGLPAGGTTEAFFGQGTRLTVV.

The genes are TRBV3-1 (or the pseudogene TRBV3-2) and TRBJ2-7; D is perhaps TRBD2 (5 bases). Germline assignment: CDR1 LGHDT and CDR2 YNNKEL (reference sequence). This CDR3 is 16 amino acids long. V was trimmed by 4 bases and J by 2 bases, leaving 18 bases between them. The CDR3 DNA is TGTGCCAGCAGCCGAGGACTGCGCGACATCCCCTACGAGCAGTACTTC. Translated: CASSRGLRDIPYEQYF.

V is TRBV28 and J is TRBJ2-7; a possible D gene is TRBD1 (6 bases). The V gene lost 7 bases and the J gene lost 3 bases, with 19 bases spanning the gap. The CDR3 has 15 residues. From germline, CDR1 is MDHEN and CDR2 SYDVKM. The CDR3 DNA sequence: TGTGCCAGCACCACGCCGCCAGGGGATGGCTACGAGCAGTACTTC. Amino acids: CASTTPPGDGYEQYF.

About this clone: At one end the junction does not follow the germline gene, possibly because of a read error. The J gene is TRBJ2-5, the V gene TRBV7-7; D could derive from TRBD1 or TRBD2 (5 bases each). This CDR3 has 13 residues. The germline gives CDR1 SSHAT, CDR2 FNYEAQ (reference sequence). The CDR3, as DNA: TGTGCTAGCAGCTCACTAGACAGAGAGACCCAGTACTTC. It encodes CASSSLDRETQYF.

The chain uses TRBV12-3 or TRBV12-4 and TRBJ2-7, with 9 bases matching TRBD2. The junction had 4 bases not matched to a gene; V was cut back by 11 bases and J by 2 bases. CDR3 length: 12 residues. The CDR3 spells CAGGGGTYEQYF. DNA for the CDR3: TGTGCCGGCGGGGGGGGGACCTACGAGCAGTACTTC.

The CDR3 nucleotides are TGTGCCTGGGGGACAGGGGGCGCGTTCTCTGGCTACACCTTC. Residues: CAWGTGGAFSGYTF. The V gene is TRBV30, the J gene TRBJ1-2, with 12 bases lining up with TRBD1. The V and J ends lost 5 bases and 7 bases, in that order; junction bases with no gene match: 8. Per the germline V gene, CDR1 is GTSNPN and CDR2 is SVGIG (reference sequence). CDR3 size: 14 residues.

The CDR3 sequence is CASRPGLLQETQYF. The CDR3 coding sequence is TGTGCCAGCAGGCCGGGACTCCTTCAAGAGACCCAGTACTTC. The genes are TRBV28 and TRBJ2-5, with D maybe TRBD2 (6 bases). The V and J ends lost 6 bases and 2 bases respectively, with 13 bases between them. There are 14 residues in the CDR3. Germline CDR1 is MDHEN and CDR2 is SYDVKM.

CDR3 coding DNA: TGTGCCAGCAGCTCGAGCTGGGACCAGGGTGGTACTGAAGCTTTCTTT. It encodes CASSSSWDQGGTEAFF. The chain employs TRBV9 and TRBJ1-1, with a weak D call TRBD1 (5 bases). The CDR3 covers 16 residues. Germline CDR1 reads SGDLS; CDR2 reads YYNGEE. V lost 4 bases and J 5 bases, leaving 21 bases between the germline ends. The whole variable domain, remainder taken from reference TRBV9 and TRBJ1-1, is DSGVTQTPKHLITATGQRVTLRCSPRSGDLSVYWYQQSLDQGLQFLIQYYNGEERAKGNILERFSAQQFPDLHSELNLSSLELGDSALYFCASSSSWDQGGTEAFFGQGTRLTVV.

The CDR3 loop is CASSWDQNEQYF. In nucleotides, the CDR3 is TGTGCCAGCAGTTGGGACCAAAACGAGCAGTACTTC. V gene TRBV7-9 combines with J gene TRBJ2-7; D might be TRBD1 or TRBD2, each matching 5 bases. The CDR3 length is 12 residues. The germline gives CDR1 SEHNR, CDR2 FQNEAQ (reference sequence). Trimming took off 6 bases at V and 5 bases at J, with 11 bases between the two ends. Looking up the rest from reference TRBV7-9 and TRBJ2-7 gives the full variable domain: DTGVSQNPRHKITKRGQNVTFRCDPISEHNRLYWYRQTLGQGPEFLTYFQNEAQLEKSRLLSDRFSAERPKGSFSTLEIQRTEQGDSAMYLCASSWDQNEQYFGPGTRLTVT.

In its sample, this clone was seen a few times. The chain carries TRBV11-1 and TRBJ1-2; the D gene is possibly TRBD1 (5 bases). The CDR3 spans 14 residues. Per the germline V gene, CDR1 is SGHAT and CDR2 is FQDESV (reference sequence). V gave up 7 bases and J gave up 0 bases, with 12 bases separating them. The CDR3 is CASTDRLANYGYTF. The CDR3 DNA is TGTGCCAGCACCGACAGACTAGCTAACTATGGCTACACCTTC.

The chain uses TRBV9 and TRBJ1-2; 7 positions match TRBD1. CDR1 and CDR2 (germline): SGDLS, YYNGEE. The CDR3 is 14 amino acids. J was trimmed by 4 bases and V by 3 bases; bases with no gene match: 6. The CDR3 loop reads CASSAGQNSYGYTF. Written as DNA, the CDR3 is TGTGCCAGCAGCGCGGGACAGAACTCCTATGGCTACACCTTC.

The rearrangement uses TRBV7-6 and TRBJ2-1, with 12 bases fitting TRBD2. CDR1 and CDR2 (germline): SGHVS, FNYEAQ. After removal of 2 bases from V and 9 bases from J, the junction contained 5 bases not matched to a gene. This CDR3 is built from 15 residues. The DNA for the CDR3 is TGTGCCAGCAGCTTATCATCTAGCGGGAGGGGTGAGCAGTTCTTC. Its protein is CASSLSSSGRGEQFF.

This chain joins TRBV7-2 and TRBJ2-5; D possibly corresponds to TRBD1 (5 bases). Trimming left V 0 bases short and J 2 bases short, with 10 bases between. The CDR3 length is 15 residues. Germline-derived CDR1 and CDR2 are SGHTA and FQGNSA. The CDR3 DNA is TGTGCCAGCAGCTTAGCGAGCGACAGACAAGAGACCCAGTACTTC. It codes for CASSLASDRQETQYF.